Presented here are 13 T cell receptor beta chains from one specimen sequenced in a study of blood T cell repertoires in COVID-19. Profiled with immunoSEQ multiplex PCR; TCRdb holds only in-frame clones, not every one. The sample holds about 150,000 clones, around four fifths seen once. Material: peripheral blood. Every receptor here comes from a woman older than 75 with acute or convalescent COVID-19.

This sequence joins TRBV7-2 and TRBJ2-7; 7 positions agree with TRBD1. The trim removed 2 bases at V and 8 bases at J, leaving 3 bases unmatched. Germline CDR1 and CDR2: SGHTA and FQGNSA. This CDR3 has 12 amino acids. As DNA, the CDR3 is TGTGCCAGCAGCTTAAACAGGGGACAGCAGTACTTC. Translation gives CASSLNRGQQYF.

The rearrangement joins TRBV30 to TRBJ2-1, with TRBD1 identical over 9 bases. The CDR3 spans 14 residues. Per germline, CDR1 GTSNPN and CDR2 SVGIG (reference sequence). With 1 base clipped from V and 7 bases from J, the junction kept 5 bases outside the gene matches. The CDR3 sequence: CAWSAGTGRNEQFF. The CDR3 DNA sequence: TGTGCCTGGAGTGCCGGGACAGGGAGGAATGAGCAGTTCTTC.

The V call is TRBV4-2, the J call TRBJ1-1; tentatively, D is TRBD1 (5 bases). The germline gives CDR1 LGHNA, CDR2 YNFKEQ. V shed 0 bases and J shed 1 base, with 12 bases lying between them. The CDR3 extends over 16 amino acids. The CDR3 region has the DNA TGTGCCAGCAGCCAAGACAGGGCCCTAGAGAACACTGAAGCTTTCTTT. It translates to CASSQDRALENTEAFF.

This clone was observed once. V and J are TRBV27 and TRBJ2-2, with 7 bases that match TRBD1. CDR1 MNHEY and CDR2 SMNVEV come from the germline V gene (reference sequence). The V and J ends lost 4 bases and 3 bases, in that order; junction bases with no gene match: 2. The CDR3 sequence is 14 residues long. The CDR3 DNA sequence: TGTGCCAGCAGTTCGGGACAGTACACCGGGGAGCTGTTTTTT. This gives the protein CASSSGQYTGELFF.

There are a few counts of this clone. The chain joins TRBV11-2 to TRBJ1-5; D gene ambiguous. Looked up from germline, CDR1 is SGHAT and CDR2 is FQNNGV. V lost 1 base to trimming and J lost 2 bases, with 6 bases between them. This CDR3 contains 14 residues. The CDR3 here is CASSLVSGNQPQHF. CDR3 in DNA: TGTGCCAGCAGCTTAGTTAGTGGCAATCAGCCCCAGCATTTT.

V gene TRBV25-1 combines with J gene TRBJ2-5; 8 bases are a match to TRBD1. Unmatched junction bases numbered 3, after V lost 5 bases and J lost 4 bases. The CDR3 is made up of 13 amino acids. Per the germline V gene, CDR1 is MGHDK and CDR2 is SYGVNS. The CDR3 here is CASSPTGVETQYF. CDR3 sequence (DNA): TGTGCCAGCAGTCCGACAGGGGTAGAGACCCAGTACTTC.

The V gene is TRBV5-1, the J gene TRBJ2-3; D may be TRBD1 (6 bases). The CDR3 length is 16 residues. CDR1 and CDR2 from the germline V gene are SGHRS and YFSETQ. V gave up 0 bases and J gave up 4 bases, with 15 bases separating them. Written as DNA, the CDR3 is TGCGCCAGCAGCTTGGAGGTAGGGGGATTCGCAGATACGCAGTATTTT. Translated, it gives CASSLEVGGFADTQYF.

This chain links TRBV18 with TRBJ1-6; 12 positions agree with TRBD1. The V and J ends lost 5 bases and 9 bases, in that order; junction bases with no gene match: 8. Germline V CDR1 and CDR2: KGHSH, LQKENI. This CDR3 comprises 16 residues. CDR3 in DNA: TGTGCCAGCTCAAGCGGGACAGGGGGCCTTGTTTCACCCCTCCACTTT. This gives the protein CASSSGTGGLVSPLHF.

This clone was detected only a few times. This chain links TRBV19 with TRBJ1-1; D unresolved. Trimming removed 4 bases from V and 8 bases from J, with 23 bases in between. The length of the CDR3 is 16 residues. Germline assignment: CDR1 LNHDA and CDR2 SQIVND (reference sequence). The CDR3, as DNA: TGTGCCAGTAGTAGTCCCTCGGCCGGAGAGATCAAAGAAGCTTTCTTT. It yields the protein CASSSPSAGEIKEAFF.

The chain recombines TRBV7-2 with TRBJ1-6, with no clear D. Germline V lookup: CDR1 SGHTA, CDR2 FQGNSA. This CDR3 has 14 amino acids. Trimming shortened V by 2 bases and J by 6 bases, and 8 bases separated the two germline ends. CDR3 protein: CASSLNLSNSPLHF. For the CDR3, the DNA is TGTGCCAGCAGCTTAAACCTGAGTAATTCACCCCTCCACTTT.

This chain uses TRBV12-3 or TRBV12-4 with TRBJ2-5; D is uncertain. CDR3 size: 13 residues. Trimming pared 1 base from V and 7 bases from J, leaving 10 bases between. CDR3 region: CASSLGLLGTQYF. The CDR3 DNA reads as TGTGCCAGCAGTTTAGGCCTACTCGGGACCCAGTACTTC.

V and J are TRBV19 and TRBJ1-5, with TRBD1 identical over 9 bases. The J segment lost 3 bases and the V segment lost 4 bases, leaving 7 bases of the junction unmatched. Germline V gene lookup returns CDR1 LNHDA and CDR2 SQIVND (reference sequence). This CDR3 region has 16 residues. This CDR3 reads CASSTTGTGSNQPQHF. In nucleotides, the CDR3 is TGTGCCAGTAGTACCACCGGGACAGGGTCCAATCAGCCCCAGCATTTT. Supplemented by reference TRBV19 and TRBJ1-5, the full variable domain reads DGGITQSPKYLFRKEGQNVTLSCEQNLNHDAMYWYRQDPGQGLRLIYYSQIVNDFQKGDIAEGYSVSREKKESFPLTVTSAQKNPTAFYLCASSTTGTGSNQPQHFGDGTRLSIL.

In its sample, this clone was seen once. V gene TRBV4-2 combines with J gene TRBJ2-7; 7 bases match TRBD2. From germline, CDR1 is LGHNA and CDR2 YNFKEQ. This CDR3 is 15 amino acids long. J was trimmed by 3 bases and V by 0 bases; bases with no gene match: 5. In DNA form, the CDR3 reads TGTGCCAGCAGCCAAGATACTAGCGCATACTACGAGCAGTACTTC. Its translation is CASSQDTSAYYEQYF.